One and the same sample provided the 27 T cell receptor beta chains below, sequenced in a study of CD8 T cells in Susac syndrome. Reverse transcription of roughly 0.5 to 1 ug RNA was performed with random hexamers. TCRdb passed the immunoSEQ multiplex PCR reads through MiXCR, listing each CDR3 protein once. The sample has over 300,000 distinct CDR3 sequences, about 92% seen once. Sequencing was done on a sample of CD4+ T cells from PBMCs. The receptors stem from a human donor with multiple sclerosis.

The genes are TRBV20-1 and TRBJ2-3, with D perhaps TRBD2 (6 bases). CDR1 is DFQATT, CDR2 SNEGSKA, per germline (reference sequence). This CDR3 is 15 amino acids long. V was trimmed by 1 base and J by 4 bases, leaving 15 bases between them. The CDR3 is CSARAPASAPDTQYF. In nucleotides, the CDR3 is TGCAGTGCTAGAGCCCCGGCTAGCGCCCCAGATACGCAGTATTTT.

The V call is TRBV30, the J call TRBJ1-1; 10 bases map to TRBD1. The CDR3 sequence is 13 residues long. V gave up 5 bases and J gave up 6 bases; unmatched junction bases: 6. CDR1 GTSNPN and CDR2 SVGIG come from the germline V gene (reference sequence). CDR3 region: CAWWTGGVAEAFF. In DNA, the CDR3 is TGTGCCTGGTGGACAGGGGGGGTTGCTGAAGCTTTCTTT.

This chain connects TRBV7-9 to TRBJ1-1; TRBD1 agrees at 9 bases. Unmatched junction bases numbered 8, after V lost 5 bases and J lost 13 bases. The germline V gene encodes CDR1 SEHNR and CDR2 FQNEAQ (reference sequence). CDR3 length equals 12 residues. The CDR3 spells CASSQRDRVVFF. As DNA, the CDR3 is TGTGCCAGCAGCCAAAGGGACAGGGTGGTTTTCTTT.

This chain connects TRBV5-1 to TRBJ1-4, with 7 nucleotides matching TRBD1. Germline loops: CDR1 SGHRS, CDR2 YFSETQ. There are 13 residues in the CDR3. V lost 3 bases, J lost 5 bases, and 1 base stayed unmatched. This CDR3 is CASSWDRNEKLFF. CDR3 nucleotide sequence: TGCGCCAGCAGCTGGGACAGAAATGAAAAACTGTTTTTT.

The DNA of the CDR3 is TGTGCCAGCAGCATAACTAGCTTCAATGAGCAGTTCTTC. It is translated as CASSITSFNEQFF. The chain links TRBV2 to TRBJ2-1; tentatively, D is TRBD2 (6 bases). The germline V gene has CDR1 SNHLY and CDR2 FYNNEI. The CDR3 runs to 13 residues. V was pared by 6 bases and J by 6 bases, with 12 bases between.

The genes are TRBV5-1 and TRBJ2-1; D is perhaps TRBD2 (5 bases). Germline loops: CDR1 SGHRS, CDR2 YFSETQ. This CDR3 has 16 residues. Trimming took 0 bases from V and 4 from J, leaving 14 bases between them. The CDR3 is CASSLGPGTRYNEQFF. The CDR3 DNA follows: TGCGCCAGCAGCTTGGGGCCGGGAACTAGGTACAATGAGCAGTTCTTC.

CDR3 amino acids: CASRVGRNQPQHF. CDR3 coding DNA: TGCGCCAGCAGGGTGGGCCGAAATCAGCCCCAGCATTTT. This chain joins TRBV5-1 and TRBJ1-5; D not certain. V lost 5 bases and J 4 bases, leaving 10 bases between the germline ends. This CDR3 spans 13 amino acids. Germline V gives CDR1 SGHRS, CDR2 YFSETQ.

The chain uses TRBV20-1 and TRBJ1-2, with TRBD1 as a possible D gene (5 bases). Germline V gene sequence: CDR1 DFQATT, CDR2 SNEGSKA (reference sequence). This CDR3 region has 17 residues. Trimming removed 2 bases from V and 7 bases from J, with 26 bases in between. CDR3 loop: CSARLPNSGGGGGGYTF. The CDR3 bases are TGCAGTGCTAGACTCCCCAATAGCGGGGGGGGAGGTGGTGGCTACACCTTC.

DNA of the CDR3: TGTGCCAGCAGCTCGACAGGGAGTGAATTTGACATTCAGTACTTC. Its translation is CASSSTGSEFDIQYF. V usage is TRBV5-4 and J usage is TRBJ2-4; 7 nucleotides line up with TRBD1. Germline loops: CDR1 SGHNT, CDR2 YYREEE (reference sequence). The J segment lost 8 bases and the V segment lost 3 bases, leaving 11 bases of the junction unmatched. The CDR3 extends over 15 amino acids.

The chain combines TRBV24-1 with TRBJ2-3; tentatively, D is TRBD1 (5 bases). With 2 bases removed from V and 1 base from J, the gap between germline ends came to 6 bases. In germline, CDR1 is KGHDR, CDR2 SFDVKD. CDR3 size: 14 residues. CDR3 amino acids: CATSDSQGTDTQYF. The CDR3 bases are TGTGCCACCAGTGATTCACAGGGCACAGATACGCAGTATTTT.

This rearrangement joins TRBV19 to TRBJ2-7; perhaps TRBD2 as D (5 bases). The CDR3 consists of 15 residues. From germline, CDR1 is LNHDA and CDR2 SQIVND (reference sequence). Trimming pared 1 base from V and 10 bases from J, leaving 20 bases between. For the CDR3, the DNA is TGTGCCAGTAGTATAGTAGCACAGAGGGAAATCGACCAGTACTTC. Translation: CASSIVAQREIDQYF.

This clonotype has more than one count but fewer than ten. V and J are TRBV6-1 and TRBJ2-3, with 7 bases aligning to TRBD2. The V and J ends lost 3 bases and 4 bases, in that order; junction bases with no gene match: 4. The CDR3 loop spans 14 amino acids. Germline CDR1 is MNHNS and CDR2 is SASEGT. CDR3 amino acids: CASSDRLAADTQYF. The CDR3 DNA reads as TGTGCCAGCAGTGATCGACTAGCAGCAGATACGCAGTATTTT.

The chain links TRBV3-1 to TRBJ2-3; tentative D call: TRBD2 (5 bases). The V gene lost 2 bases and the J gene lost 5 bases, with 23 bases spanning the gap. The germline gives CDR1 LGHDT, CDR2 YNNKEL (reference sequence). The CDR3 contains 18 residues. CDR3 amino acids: CASSQWRMRASSGDTQYF. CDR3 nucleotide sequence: TGTGCCAGCAGCCAATGGAGGATGAGGGCTAGCTCAGGAGATACGCAGTATTTT.

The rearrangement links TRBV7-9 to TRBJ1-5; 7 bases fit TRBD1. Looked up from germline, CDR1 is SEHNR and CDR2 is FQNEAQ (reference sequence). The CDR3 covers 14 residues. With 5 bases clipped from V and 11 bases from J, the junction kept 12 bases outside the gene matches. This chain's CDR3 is CASSPATGSRTQHF. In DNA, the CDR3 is TGTGCCAGCAGCCCCGCGACAGGGAGTAGGACCCAGCATTTT.

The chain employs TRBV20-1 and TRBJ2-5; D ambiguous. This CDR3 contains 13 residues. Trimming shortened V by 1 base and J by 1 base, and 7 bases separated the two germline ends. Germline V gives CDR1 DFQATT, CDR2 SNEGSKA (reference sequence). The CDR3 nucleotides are TGCAGTGCTAGAGTGCCGGTCCAAGAGACCCAGTACTTC. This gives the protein CSARVPVQETQYF.

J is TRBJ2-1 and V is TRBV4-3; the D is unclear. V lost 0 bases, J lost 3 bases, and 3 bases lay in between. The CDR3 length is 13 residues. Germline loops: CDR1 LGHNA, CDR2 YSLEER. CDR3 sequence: CASSQEYYNEQFF. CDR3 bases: TGCGCCAGCAGCCAAGAGTACTACAATGAGCAGTTCTTC.

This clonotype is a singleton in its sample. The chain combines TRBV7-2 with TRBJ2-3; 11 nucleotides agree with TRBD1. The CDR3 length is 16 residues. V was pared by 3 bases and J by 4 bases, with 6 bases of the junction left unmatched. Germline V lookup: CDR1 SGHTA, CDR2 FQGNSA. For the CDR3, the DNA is TGTGCCAGCAGCTTGACCGGGACAGGGGGATCAGATACGCAGTATTTT. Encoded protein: CASSLTGTGGSDTQYF.

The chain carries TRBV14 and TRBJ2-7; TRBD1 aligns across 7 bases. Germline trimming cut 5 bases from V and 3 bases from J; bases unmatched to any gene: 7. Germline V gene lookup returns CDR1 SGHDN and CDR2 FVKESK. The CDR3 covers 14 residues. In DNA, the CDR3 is TGTGCCAGCAGCTTCCGTGGGGACAGCTACGAGCAGTACTTC. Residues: CASSFRGDSYEQYF.

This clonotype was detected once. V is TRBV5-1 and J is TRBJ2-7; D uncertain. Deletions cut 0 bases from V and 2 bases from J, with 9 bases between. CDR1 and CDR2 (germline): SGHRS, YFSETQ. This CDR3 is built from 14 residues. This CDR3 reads CASSLGSLAYEQYF. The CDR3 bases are TGCGCCAGCAGCTTGGGTAGTCTTGCCTACGAGCAGTACTTC.

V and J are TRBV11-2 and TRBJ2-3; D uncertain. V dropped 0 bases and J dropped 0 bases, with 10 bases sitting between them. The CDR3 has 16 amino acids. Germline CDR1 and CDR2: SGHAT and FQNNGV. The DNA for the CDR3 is TGTGCCAGCAGCTTAGATGCCGACGCCAGCACAGATACGCAGTATTTT. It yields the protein CASSLDADASTDTQYF.

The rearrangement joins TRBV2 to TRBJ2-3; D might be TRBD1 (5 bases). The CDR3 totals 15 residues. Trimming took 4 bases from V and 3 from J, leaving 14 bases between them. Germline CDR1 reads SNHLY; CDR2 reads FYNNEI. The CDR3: CASSAAGRATDTQYF. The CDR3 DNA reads TGTGCCAGCAGTGCGGCCGGCAGGGCGACAGATACGCAGTATTTT.

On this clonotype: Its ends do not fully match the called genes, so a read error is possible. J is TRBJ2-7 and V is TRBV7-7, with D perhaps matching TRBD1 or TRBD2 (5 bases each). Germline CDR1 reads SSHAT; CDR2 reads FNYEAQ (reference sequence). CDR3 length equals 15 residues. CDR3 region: CASSRGRALEYEQYF. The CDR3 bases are TGTGCTAGCAGCCGGGGCAGGGCCTTAGAATACGAGCAGTACTTC.

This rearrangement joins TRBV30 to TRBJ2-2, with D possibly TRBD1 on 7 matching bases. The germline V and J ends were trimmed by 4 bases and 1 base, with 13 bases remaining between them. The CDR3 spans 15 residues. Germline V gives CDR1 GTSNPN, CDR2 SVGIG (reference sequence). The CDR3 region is CAWKGGTENTGELFF. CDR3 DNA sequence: TGTGCCTGGAAAGGCGGGACAGAGAACACCGGGGAGCTGTTTTTT.

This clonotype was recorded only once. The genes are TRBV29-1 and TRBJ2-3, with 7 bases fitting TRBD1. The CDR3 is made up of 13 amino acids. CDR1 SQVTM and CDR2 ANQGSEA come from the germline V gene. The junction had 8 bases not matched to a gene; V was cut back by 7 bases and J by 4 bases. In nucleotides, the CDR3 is TGCAGCGCTTCGACAGGGAAGGCAGATACGCAGTATTTT. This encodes CSASTGKADTQYF.

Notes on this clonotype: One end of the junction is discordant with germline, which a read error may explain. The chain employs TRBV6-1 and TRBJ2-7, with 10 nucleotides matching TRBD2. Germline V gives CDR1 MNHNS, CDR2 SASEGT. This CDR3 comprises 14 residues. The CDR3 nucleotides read TGTGCCAGCAGGGCCGGGACTAGCGCCCCGAGCGGGAACTTC. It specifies CASRAGTSAPSGNF.

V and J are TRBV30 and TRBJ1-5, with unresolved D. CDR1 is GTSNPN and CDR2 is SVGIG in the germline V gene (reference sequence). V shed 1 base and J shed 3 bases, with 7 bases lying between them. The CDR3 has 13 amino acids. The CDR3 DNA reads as TGTGCCTGGAGTGCCAGAGACAATCAGCCCCAGCATTTT. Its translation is CAWSARDNQPQHF.

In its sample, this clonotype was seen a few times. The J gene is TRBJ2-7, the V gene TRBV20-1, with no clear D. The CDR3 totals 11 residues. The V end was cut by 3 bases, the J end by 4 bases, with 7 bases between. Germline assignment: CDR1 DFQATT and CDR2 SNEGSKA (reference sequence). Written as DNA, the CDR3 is TGCAGTGCTAGGTCCGCTTACGAGCAGTACTTC. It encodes CSARSAYEQYF.